The source of this TCR beta chain is a study of beta chain features in type 1 diabetes. Study context: Over all samples combined, more than 90,000,000 sorted cells were examined. Study-wide results and limits: All four CD4+ subsets of Type 1 diabetes patients contained TCRB CDR3s that were moderately but significantly shorter.

The study reverse transcribed the entire isolated RNA, so it sequenced expressed TCRB transcripts. Clones were read by immunoSEQ multiplex PCR, and TCRdb kept only the in-frame ones, dropping some. The table lists about 740,000 clones, over 10% of them singletons. The germline V gene encodes CDR1 MNHNS and CDR2 SASEGT. The CDR3 extends over 14 amino acids. Averaging roughly 0.12 L, one heparinised blood draw came from each individual donor. Comments on this clone: Its specificity is unknown.

This receptor was obtained from a man between 18 and 29 years old with type 1 diabetes. The chain employs TRBV6-1 and TRBJ2-1; TRBD1 is a possible D gene (5 bases). Sequencing was performed on naive CD4+ T cells from blood. The CDR3 bases are TGTTGTTGTCTTGACAGCCTGAGCTACAATGAGCAGTTCTTC. This codes for CCCLDSLSYNEQFF.